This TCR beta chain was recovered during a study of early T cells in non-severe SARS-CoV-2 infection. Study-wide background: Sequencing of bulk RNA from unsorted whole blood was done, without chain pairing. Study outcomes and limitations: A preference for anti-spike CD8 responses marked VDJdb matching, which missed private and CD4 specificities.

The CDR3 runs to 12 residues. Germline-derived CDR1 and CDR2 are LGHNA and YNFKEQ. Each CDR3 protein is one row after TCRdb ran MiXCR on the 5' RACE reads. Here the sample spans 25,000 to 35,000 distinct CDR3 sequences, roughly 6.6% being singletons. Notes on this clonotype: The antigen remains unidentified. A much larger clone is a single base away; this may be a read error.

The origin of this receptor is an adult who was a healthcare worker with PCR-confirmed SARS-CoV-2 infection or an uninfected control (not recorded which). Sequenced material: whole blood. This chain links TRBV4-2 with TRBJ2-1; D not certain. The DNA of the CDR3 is TGTGCCAGCAGCCAAGAGCACAATCAGCAGTTCTTC. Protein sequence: CASSQEHNQQFF.